These 3 T cell receptor beta chains were sequenced from one sample in a study of beta chain features in type 1 diabetes. Antigens of these TCRs are unknown. Every isolated RNA sample was fully reverse transcribed, so sequencing captured expressed TCRB transcripts. Clones were sequenced by immunoSEQ multiplex PCR, and TCRdb holds only the in-frame ones, with some missing. The sample holds 640,000 or so clones, over 10% seen once. Study results and limitations: There was a moderate but significant shortening of TCRB CDR3s in all four CD4+ subsets of Type 1 diabetes patients.

Sequenced material: naive CD4+ T cells from blood. Receptors originate from a man aged 18-30 years with type 1 diabetes.

This clone was detected only a few times. The chain combines TRBV28 with TRBJ2-7; no definite D call. V gave up 5 bases and J gave up 1 base, with 6 bases separating them. Germline V gene data show CDR1 as MDHEN and CDR2 as SYDVKM. The CDR3 loop spans 12 amino acids. The CDR3 spells CASSIDSYEQYF. The CDR3 region has the DNA TGTGCCAGCAGTATTGATTCCTACGAGCAGTACTTC.

Points on this clone: In the same sample, other DNA sequences code for this CDR3. V usage is TRBV15 and J usage is TRBJ1-4; D unclear. This CDR3 is 15 amino acids long. Germline-derived CDR1 and CDR2 are LNHNV and YYDKDF (reference sequence). Trimming took 0 bases from V and 0 from J, leaving 5 bases between them. DNA for the CDR3: TGTGCCACCAGCAGAGAGGCCGCAACTAATGAAAAACTGTTTTTT. It translates to CATSREAATNEKLFF.

This CDR3 is CASSPLPLSGANVLTF. The CDR3 nucleotides read TGTGCCAGCAGTCCCCTACCCCTATCTGGGGCCAACGTCCTGACTTTC. The rearrangement links TRBV6-6 to TRBJ2-6; no definite D call. Germline CDR1 reads MNHNY; CDR2 reads SVGAGI (reference sequence). CDR3 length: 16 residues. V gave up 5 bases and J gave up 1 base, with 12 bases separating them.